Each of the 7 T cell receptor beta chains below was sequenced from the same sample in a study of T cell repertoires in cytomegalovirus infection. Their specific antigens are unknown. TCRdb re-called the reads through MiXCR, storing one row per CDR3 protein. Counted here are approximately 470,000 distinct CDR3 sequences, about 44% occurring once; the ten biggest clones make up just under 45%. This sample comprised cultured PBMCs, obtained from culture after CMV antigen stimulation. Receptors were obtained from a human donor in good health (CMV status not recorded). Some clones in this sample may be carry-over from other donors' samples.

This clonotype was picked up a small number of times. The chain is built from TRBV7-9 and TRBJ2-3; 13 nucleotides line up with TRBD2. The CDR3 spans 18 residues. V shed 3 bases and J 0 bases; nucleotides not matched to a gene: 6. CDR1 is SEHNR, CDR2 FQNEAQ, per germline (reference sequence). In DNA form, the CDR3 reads TGTGCCAGCAGCTTTGGGACTAGCGGGGACGTAAGCACAGATACGCAGTATTTT. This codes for CASSFGTSGDVSTDTQYF. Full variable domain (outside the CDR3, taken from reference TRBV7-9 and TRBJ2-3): DTGVSQNPRHKITKRGQNVTFRCDPISEHNRLYWYRQTLGQGPEFLTYFQNEAQLEKSRLLSDRFSAERPKGSFSTLEIQRTEQGDSAMYLCASSFGTSGDVSTDTQYFGPGTRLTVL.

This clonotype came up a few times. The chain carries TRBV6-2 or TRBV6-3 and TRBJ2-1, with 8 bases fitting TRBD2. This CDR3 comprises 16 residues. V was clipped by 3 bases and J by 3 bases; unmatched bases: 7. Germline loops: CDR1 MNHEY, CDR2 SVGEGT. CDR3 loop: CASSYSGTRIYNEQFF. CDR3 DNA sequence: TGTGCCAGCAGTTATTCCGGGACTAGGATCTACAATGAGCAGTTCTTC.

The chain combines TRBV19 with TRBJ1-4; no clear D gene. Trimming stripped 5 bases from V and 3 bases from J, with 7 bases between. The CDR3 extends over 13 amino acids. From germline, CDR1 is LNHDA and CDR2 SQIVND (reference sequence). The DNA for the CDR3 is TGTGCCAGTAGTGCGCCGCCTAATGAAAAACTGTTTTTT. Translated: CASSAPPNEKLFF.

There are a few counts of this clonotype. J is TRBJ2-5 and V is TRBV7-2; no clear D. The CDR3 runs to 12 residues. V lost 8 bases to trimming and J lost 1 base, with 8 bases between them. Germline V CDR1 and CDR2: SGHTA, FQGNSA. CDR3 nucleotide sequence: TGTGCCAGCGGTACCTTCCAAGAGACCCAGTACTTC. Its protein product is CASGTFQETQYF.

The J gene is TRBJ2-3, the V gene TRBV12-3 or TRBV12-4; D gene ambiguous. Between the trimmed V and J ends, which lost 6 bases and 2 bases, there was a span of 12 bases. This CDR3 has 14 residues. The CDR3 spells CASSLNPPTDTQYF. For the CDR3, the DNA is TGTGCCAGCAGCCTTAACCCCCCCACAGATACGCAGTATTTT.

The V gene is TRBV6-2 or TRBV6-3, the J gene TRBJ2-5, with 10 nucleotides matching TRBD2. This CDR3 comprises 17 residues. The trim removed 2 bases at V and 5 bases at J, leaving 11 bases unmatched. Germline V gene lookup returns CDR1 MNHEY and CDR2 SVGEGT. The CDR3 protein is CASSYPPSGGVMETQYF. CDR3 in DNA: TGTGCCAGCAGTTACCCCCCGAGCGGGGGGGTGATGGAGACCCAGTACTTC.

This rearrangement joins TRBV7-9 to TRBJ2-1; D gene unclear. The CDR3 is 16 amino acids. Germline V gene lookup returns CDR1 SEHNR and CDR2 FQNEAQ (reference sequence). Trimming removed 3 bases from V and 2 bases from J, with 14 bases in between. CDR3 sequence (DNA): TGTGCCAGCAGCTTCACGGGTGGTGTAGCCTACAATGAGCAGTTCTTC. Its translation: CASSFTGGVAYNEQFF.